This passage covers 17 T cell receptor beta chains from one sample sequenced in a study of chemoradiotherapy in HPV16-positive cancers. Only in-frame clones appear in the TCRdb table, and some are missing; sequencing was by immunoSEQ multiplex PCR. This table holds some 10,000 clones, about 75% found once. The input for sequencing was tumor tissue, taken from a patient who underwent chemoradiotherapy. The receptors were gathered from a human donor with HPV-associated anogenital cancer.

A few counts support this clone. V gene TRBV7-2 combines with J gene TRBJ2-3; 12 bases align to TRBD2. The CDR3 is made up of 17 amino acids. V trimming: 4 bases; J trimming: 4 bases; junction bases outside the gene matches: 9. Germline CDR1 SGHTA, CDR2 FQGNSA. In nucleotides, the CDR3 is TGTGCCAGCAGCTCCCCCGCGACTAGCGGGAGATCAGATACGCAGTATTTT. This codes for CASSSPATSGRSDTQYF.

This sequence joins TRBV28 and TRBJ2-5; TRBD2 matches 11 bases. Trimming removed 2 bases from V and 4 bases from J; junction bases left unmatched: 12. The CDR3 runs to 18 residues. CDR1 is MDHEN and CDR2 is SYDVKM in the germline V gene. The CDR3 sequence is CASSLMRLAGSRGETQYF. As DNA, the CDR3 is TGTGCCAGCAGTTTAATGAGACTAGCGGGATCTAGGGGAGAGACCCAGTACTTC.

V and J are TRBV11-2 and TRBJ2-1; weak D call: TRBD1 (5 bases). The V gene lost 5 bases and the J gene lost 4 bases, with 12 bases spanning the gap. In germline, CDR1 is SGHAT, CDR2 FQNNGV. This CDR3 contains 14 residues. The CDR3: CASSGMTDYNEQFF. CDR3 DNA: TGTGCCAGCAGCGGAATGACAGATTACAATGAGCAGTTCTTC. Based on the CDR3 plus reference TRBV11-2 and TRBJ2-1, the full variable domain is EAGVAQSPRYKIIEKRQSVAFWCNPISGHATLYWYQQILGQGPKLLIQFQNNGVVDDSQLPKDRFSAERLKGVDSTLKIQPAKLEDSAVYLCASSGMTDYNEQFFGPGTRLTVL.

This sequence joins TRBV29-1 and TRBJ2-1; maybe TRBD2 (6 bases). CDR1 and CDR2 from the germline V gene are SQVTM and ANQGSEA. CDR3 size: 16 residues. Trimming cost V 6 bases and J 2 bases, with 20 bases left between them. The DNA for the CDR3 is TGCAGCGTCGAGGAAGAGGCGCGGGGTGCCTACAATGAGCAGTTCTTC. It encodes CSVEEEARGAYNEQFF.

The chain recombines TRBV7-2 with TRBJ1-1; D unclear. The CDR3 has 13 residues. V lost 1 base and J 5 bases, leaving 8 bases between the germline ends. Germline CDR1 is SGHTA and CDR2 is FQGNSA. CDR3 DNA sequence: TGTGCCAGCAGCTTAGGCGGGATTACTGAAGCTTTCTTT. It specifies CASSLGGITEAFF. The variable domain in full, completed from reference TRBV7-2 and TRBJ1-1, reads GAGVSQSPSNKVTEKGKDVELRCDPISGHTALYWYRQSLGQGLEFLIYFQGNSAPDKSGLPSDRFSAERTGGSVSTLTIQRTQQEDSAVYLCASSLGGITEAFFGQGTRLTVV.

The gene calls are TRBV5-1 and TRBJ1-1, with 8 bases matching TRBD1. Per the germline V gene, CDR1 is SGHRS and CDR2 is YFSETQ. The ends lost 2 bases at V and 0 bases at J; junction bases unmatched: 9. The CDR3 is made up of 17 amino acids. The DNA of the CDR3 is TGCGCCAGCAGCTTAGACAGGGGAAGAGCGCTGAACACTGAAGCTTTCTTT. Its protein product is CASSLDRGRALNTEAFF.

The J gene is TRBJ1-4, the V gene TRBV18, with D unresolved. V was trimmed by 6 bases and J by 8 bases, leaving 10 bases between them. CDR3 length: 12 residues. Germline assignment: CDR1 KGHSH and CDR2 LQKENI. CDR3 in DNA: TGTGCCAGCTCTCCGACTAGGGAAAAACTGTTTTTT. This encodes CASSPTREKLFF. The entire variable domain, with the rest obtained from reference TRBV18 and TRBJ1-4, is as follows: NAGVMQNPRHLVRRRGQEARLRCSPMKGHSHVYWYRQLPEEGLKFMVYLQKENIIDESGMPKERFSAEFPKEGPSILRIQQVVRGDSAAYFCASSPTREKLFFGSGTQLSVL.

The V and J genes are TRBV27 and TRBJ1-6, with D uncertain. The ends were cut back, 2 bases at V and 10 bases at J, with 6 bases in the middle. Looked up from germline, CDR1 is MNHEY and CDR2 is SMNVEV (reference sequence). The CDR3 contains 12 residues. The CDR3 region has the DNA TGTGCCAGCAGTTTAATAGGCTCACCCCTCCACTTT. It codes for CASSLIGSPLHF.

This rearrangement joins TRBV10-3 to TRBJ1-5; D remains unclear. V shed 5 bases and J shed 3 bases, with 5 bases lying between them. Germline-derived CDR1 and CDR2 are ENHRY and SYGVKD. The CDR3 length is 12 residues. This CDR3 is CAISNNNQPQHF. The CDR3 DNA sequence: TGTGCCATCAGTAATAACAATCAGCCCCAGCATTTT.

The rearrangement joins TRBV19 to TRBJ2-3; possibly TRBD1 for D (5 bases). V was pared by 6 bases and J by 2 bases, with 12 bases between. The germline CDR1 and CDR2 sequences are LNHDA and SQIVND (reference sequence). The CDR3 totals 14 residues. The CDR3 is CASSLQGNTDTQYF. DNA for the CDR3: TGTGCCAGTAGCCTCCAGGGTAACACAGATACGCAGTATTTT.

V gene TRBV7-2 combines with J gene TRBJ2-3; the D is unclear. The CDR3 sequence is 16 residues long. CDR1 and CDR2 from the germline V gene are SGHTA and FQGNSA. V was clipped by 3 bases and J by 0 bases, with 13 bases between them. The DNA of the CDR3 is TGTGCCAGCAGCTTCCTTGGCGGATCTAGCACAGATACGCAGTATTTT. This translates into CASSFLGGSSTDTQYF.

The J gene is TRBJ2-4, the V gene TRBV27; D perhaps matches TRBD2 (5 bases). CDR3 length equals 16 residues. Germline CDR1 MNHEY, CDR2 SMNVEV (reference sequence). The ends were cut back, 6 bases at V and 2 bases at J, with 17 bases in the middle. CDR3 DNA sequence: TGTGCCAGCAGCCCAATAGCGAGGCAGTCCAAAAACATTCAGTACTTC. Translating gives CASSPIARQSKNIQYF.

The CDR3 is CASSPGTRFTDTQYF. The CDR3 DNA is TGTGCCAGCAGCCCCGGGACTAGATTCACAGATACGCAGTATTTT. This rearrangement joins TRBV27 to TRBJ2-3, with 8 nucleotides matching TRBD2. The CDR3 sequence is 15 residues long. The V gene end was trimmed by 6 bases and the J gene end by 2 bases; junction bases not matched to a gene: 7. Per germline, CDR1 MNHEY and CDR2 SMNVEV (reference sequence).

The table lists this clone with a count of one. This sequence joins TRBV5-1 and TRBJ1-1; 7 nucleotides line up with TRBD1. This CDR3 is built from 14 residues. J gave up 1 base and V 2 bases, and 2 bases lay outside the gene matches. Germline V gives CDR1 SGHRS, CDR2 YFSETQ. For the CDR3, the DNA is TGCGCCAGCAGCTTCAGGGGGGGGAACACTGAAGCTTTCTTT. It is translated as CASSFRGGNTEAFF.

J is TRBJ1-2 and V is TRBV7-2; no firm D call. V lost 3 bases to trimming and J lost 7 bases, with 21 bases between them. Germline loops: CDR1 SGHTA, CDR2 FQGNSA. This CDR3 comprises 16 residues. The CDR3 sequence: CASSFGPPKGSFGYTF. The CDR3 nucleotides read TGTGCCAGCAGCTTTGGGCCCCCAAAGGGTTCTTTTGGCTACACCTTC.

This sequence joins TRBV5-6 and TRBJ2-7, with 7 bases that match TRBD1. Germline V gene lookup returns CDR1 SGHDT and CDR2 YYEEEE. Trimming at V came to 4 bases and at J to 3 bases, leaving 10 bases not matched to a gene. CDR3 length: 15 residues. The CDR3 is CASSADRDRFYEQYF. In DNA form, the CDR3 reads TGTGCCAGCAGCGCCGACAGGGATCGCTTCTACGAGCAGTACTTC.

V usage is TRBV7-8 and J usage is TRBJ1-1; D call uncertain. Per the germline V gene, CDR1 is SGHVS and CDR2 is FQNEAQ. This CDR3 spans 14 amino acids. The germline V and J ends were trimmed by 5 bases and 5 bases, with 15 bases remaining between them. CDR3 residues: CASSSTEGRTEAFF. DNA for the CDR3: TGTGCCAGCAGCAGTACGGAGGGCCGGACTGAAGCTTTCTTT.